The 28 T cell receptor beta chains in this list originate from one sample, sequenced in a study of blood T cell repertoires in COVID-19. Libraries were prepared by immunoSEQ multiplex PCR; TCRdb keeps only in-frame clonotypes and omits some of them. The sample records about 220,000 clones, approximately 80% being singletons. Sample: peripheral blood. These receptors originate from a man aged 45-60 years with active or convalescent COVID-19.

This clone was seen once. The genes are TRBV15 and TRBJ2-3; a weak D match, TRBD1 (6 bases). Germline V lookup: CDR1 LNHNV, CDR2 YYDKDF (reference sequence). V lost 0 bases and J lost 2, with 12 bases in between. CDR3 length: 16 residues. CDR3 sequence reads: CATSRDRGVSTDTQYF. The CDR3 bases are TGTGCCACCAGCAGAGACAGGGGCGTATCCACAGATACGCAGTATTTT.

V is TRBV2 and J is TRBJ1-1; TRBD1 might be the D (6 bases). CDR1 is SNHLY and CDR2 is FYNNEI in the germline V gene. The CDR3 spans 13 residues. Trimming took off 6 bases at V and 4 bases at J, with 12 bases between the two ends. In DNA form, the CDR3 reads TGTGCCAGCAGGGCGGTAGGGGGCACTGAAGCTTTCTTT. Residues: CASRAVGGTEAFF.

V and J are TRBV7-2 and TRBJ2-2, with TRBD1 identical over 9 bases. The CDR3 contains 17 residues. The germline V gene encodes CDR1 SGHTA and CDR2 FQGNSA. V shed 6 bases and J 6 bases; nucleotides not matched to a gene: 14. The DNA of the CDR3 is TGTGCCAGCAGTGACATGGCCGGGACAGGGAGGTCCGGGGAGCTGTTTTTT. It translates to CASSDMAGTGRSGELFF.

This chain uses TRBV6-2 or TRBV6-3 with TRBJ2-7; 10 bases are a match to TRBD1. The CDR3 is made up of 15 amino acids. Germline V CDR1 and CDR2: MNHEY, SVGEGT. V gave up 5 bases and J gave up 2 bases; unmatched junction bases: 6. CDR3 amino acids: CASSPRDRGPYEQYV. The CDR3 coding sequence is TGTGCCAGCAGTCCCCGGGACAGGGGCCCCTACGAGCAGTACGTC.

The rearrangement joins TRBV7-8 to TRBJ1-5; D remains unclear. The CDR3 length is 13 residues. Germline V CDR1 and CDR2: SGHVS, FQNEAQ. The V end was cut by 5 bases, the J end by 3 bases, with 8 bases between. DNA for the CDR3: TGTGCCAGCAGCAGAGGTAACAATCAGCCCCAGCATTTT. It is translated as CASSRGNNQPQHF.

The chain carries TRBV5-3 and TRBJ1-1; D gene unclear. TRBV5-3 is noted as an ORF with a role that remains uncertain. V lost 4 bases and J lost 0, with 25 bases in between. This CDR3 contains 19 residues. The CDR3 protein is CARSQTPMRGARMNTEAFF. For the CDR3, the DNA is TGTGCCAGAAGCCAAACCCCCATGCGGGGAGCCAGAATGAACACTGAAGCTTTCTTT.

This clone was detected only a few times. The chain couples TRBV29-1 to TRBJ1-1; no clear D gene. The CDR3 is made up of 13 amino acids. V was clipped by 6 bases and J by 0 bases, with 11 bases between them. Looked up from germline, CDR1 is SQVTM and CDR2 is ANQGSEA. CDR3: CSVETGMNTEAFF. The CDR3 nucleotides are TGCAGCGTCGAAACGGGTATGAACACTGAAGCTTTCTTT.

The J gene is TRBJ1-1, the V gene TRBV7-9; 10 bases align to TRBD1. V shed 5 bases, J shed 4 bases, and the junction held 4 bases outside the gene matches. Germline CDR1 SEHNR, CDR2 FQNEAQ (reference sequence). The CDR3 loop spans 14 amino acids. The CDR3 region has the DNA TGTGCCAGCAGCCCGACAGGGGGCAGCACTGAAGCTTTCTTT. As protein: CASSPTGGSTEAFF.

This chain links TRBV3-1 (or the pseudogene TRBV3-2) with TRBJ2-5, with TRBD2 identical over 10 bases. With V trimmed by 4 bases and J by 2 bases, 4 bases remained unmatched. This CDR3 spans 15 amino acids. CDR1 LGHDT and CDR2 YNNKEL come from the germline V gene (reference sequence). The CDR3 region is CASSLGLADQETQYF. The DNA for the CDR3 is TGTGCCAGCAGCCTCGGACTAGCGGATCAAGAGACCCAGTACTTC.

CDR3 sequence: CASSPGPGGGSYEQYF. The CDR3 DNA follows: TGTGCCAGTAGTCCCGGACCGGGAGGGGGCTCCTACGAGCAGTACTTC. The chain uses TRBV19 and TRBJ2-7; 8 bases fit TRBD2. This CDR3 has 16 residues. The V segment lost 5 bases and the J segment 0 bases; nucleotides outside the gene matches: 9. Germline V gene lookup returns CDR1 LNHDA and CDR2 SQIVND (reference sequence).

There are a few counts of this clone. The gene calls are TRBV5-5 and TRBJ1-5, with D possibly being TRBD1 (6 bases). V lost 1 base to trimming and J lost 4 bases, with 12 bases between them. The CDR3 loop spans 15 amino acids. CDR1 and CDR2 (germline): SGHKS, YYEKEE (reference sequence). The CDR3, as DNA: TGTGCCAGCAGCTTGTTCGGACAGCTAAATCAGCCCCAGCATTTT. It specifies CASSLFGQLNQPQHF.

V is TRBV7-2 and J is TRBJ2-2, with D possibly TRBD2 on 7 matching bases. The CDR3 is 16 amino acids. Trimming pared 5 bases from V and 1 base from J, leaving 14 bases between. Per the germline V gene, CDR1 is SGHTA and CDR2 is FQGNSA. The DNA of the CDR3 is TGTGCCAGCAGCAAGACGGGGGGCCAGAACACCGGGGAGCTGTTTTTT. The encoded protein is CASSKTGGQNTGELFF.

The chain uses TRBV18 and TRBJ2-3; 10 bases fit TRBD2. There are 16 residues in the CDR3. The J segment lost 2 bases and the V segment lost 3 bases, leaving 5 bases of the junction unmatched. Per the germline V gene, CDR1 is KGHSH and CDR2 is LQKENI. This CDR3 is CASSPRTSGYTDTQYF. CDR3 sequence (DNA): TGTGCCAGCTCACCGAGGACTAGCGGTTACACAGATACGCAGTATTTT.

The V call is TRBV6-4, the J call TRBJ2-1; 9 positions agree with TRBD2. CDR3 size: 15 residues. Trimming at V came to 4 bases and at J to 4 bases, leaving 5 bases not matched to a gene. CDR1 is MRHNA and CDR2 is SNTAGT in the germline V gene. The CDR3 is CASSAVAGAYNEQFF. As DNA, the CDR3 is TGTGCCAGCAGTGCCGTAGCGGGAGCTTACAATGAGCAGTTCTTC.

The J gene is TRBJ2-7, the V gene TRBV6-2 or TRBV6-3; TRBD2 agrees at 9 bases. Germline V gene lookup returns CDR1 MNHEY and CDR2 SVGEGT. Losses at the gene ends were 6 bases for V and 0 bases for J; bases not matched to a gene: 9. The CDR3 is made up of 16 amino acids. The CDR3 protein is CASSRPTSGLSYEQYF. CDR3 nucleotide sequence: TGTGCCAGCAGCCGCCCGACTAGCGGCCTCTCCTACGAGCAGTACTTC.

The V and J genes are TRBV28 and TRBJ1-5; maybe TRBD1 (5 bases). The CDR3 contains 14 residues. Germline CDR1 is MDHEN and CDR2 is SYDVKM. The V end lost 2 bases, the J end lost 3 bases, and 8 bases lay between the germline ends. The CDR3 nucleotides are TGTGCCAGCAGTTTAGCAGGGCCCAATCAGCCCCAGCATTTT. This encodes CASSLAGPNQPQHF.

This chain uses TRBV28 with TRBJ1-5, with D possibly matching TRBD1 (5 bases). Germline V gene sequence: CDR1 MDHEN, CDR2 SYDVKM. The CDR3 extends over 15 amino acids. V shed 6 bases and J shed 0 bases, with 12 bases lying between them. CDR3 bases: TGTGCCAGCAGGACACAGGCACCTAGCAATCAGCCCCAGCATTTT. It codes for CASRTQAPSNQPQHF.

The chain couples TRBV5-1 to TRBJ2-3; no reliable D call. V was clipped by 0 bases and J by 2 bases, with 4 bases between them. Looked up from germline, CDR1 is SGHRS and CDR2 is YFSETQ. The CDR3 is 13 residues long. The CDR3 nucleotides read TGCGCCAGCAGCTTGGTTTACACAGATACGCAGTATTTT. This codes for CASSLVYTDTQYF.

This clone was counted a few times. This rearrangement joins TRBV5-4 to TRBJ1-1; 7 positions match TRBD1. This CDR3 spans 15 amino acids. V lost 3 bases to trimming and J lost 2 bases; unmatched junction nucleotides: 7. Germline CDR1 and CDR2: SGHNT and YYREEE (reference sequence). The CDR3 nucleotides read TGTGCCAGCAGCTATGGGACAGCAGTAAACACTGAAGCTTTCTTT. Translation gives CASSYGTAVNTEAFF. The full variable domain, its missing parts supplied by reference TRBV5-4 and TRBJ1-1, is ETGVTQSPTHLIKTRGQQVTLRCSSQSGHNTVSWYQQALGQGPQFIFQYYREEENGRGNFPPRFSGLQFPNYSSELNVNALELDDSALYLCASSYGTAVNTEAFFGQGTRLTVV.

The CDR3 DNA reads as TGCGCCAGCTCACCACGCGGGGACAGGGACGACGAGCAGTACGTC. Translated: CASSPRGDRDDEQYV. The chain carries TRBV5-1 and TRBJ2-7; 9 nucleotides line up with TRBD1. The trim removed 7 bases at V and 5 bases at J, leaving 13 bases unmatched. The CDR3 is 15 amino acids. Per the germline V gene, CDR1 is SGHRS and CDR2 is YFSETQ.

The chain uses TRBV5-1 and TRBJ2-5; 7 bases line up with TRBD1. This CDR3 is built from 15 residues. Germline CDR1 SGHRS, CDR2 YFSETQ. V lost 0 bases and J lost 3; bases outside the gene matches: 5. CDR3 region: CASSLGGDREETQYF. The CDR3 DNA reads as TGCGCCAGCAGCTTGGGGGGAGACAGGGAAGAGACCCAGTACTTC.

V gene TRBV9 combines with J gene TRBJ2-2; 7 nucleotides match TRBD1. This CDR3 region has 15 residues. The ends lost 0 bases at V and 7 bases at J; junction bases unmatched: 6. Per the germline V gene, CDR1 is SGDLS and CDR2 is YYNGEE. The CDR3 loop is CASSVDWQGDGELFF. Here the CDR3 DNA reads TGTGCCAGCAGCGTAGATTGGCAGGGGGACGGGGAGCTGTTTTTT. The full variable domain, in which reference TRBV9 and TRBJ2-2 provide the parts outside the CDR3, is DSGVTQTPKHLITATGQRVTLRCSPRSGDLSVYWYQQSLDQGLQFLIQYYNGEERAKGNILERFSAQQFPDLHSELNLSSLELGDSALYFCASSVDWQGDGELFFGEGSRLTVL.

This clone was observed a few times. This chain uses TRBV9 with TRBJ2-1; D gene ambiguous. Germline V gene data show CDR1 as SGDLS and CDR2 as YYNGEE. Trimming took off 4 bases at V and 9 bases at J, with 11 bases between the two ends. This CDR3 comprises 12 residues. CDR3 region: CASSIGASEQFF. The DNA of the CDR3 is TGTGCCAGCAGCATCGGAGCAAGTGAGCAGTTCTTC. The entire variable domain, with the rest obtained from reference TRBV9 and TRBJ2-1, is as follows: DSGVTQTPKHLITATGQRVTLRCSPRSGDLSVYWYQQSLDQGLQFLIQYYNGEERAKGNILERFSAQQFPDLHSELNLSSLELGDSALYFCASSIGASEQFFGPGTRLTVL.

The chain uses TRBV7-2 and TRBJ2-7; TRBD2 is a possible D gene (6 bases). V was cut by 5 bases and J by 3 bases, with 17 bases left in between. This CDR3 region has 15 residues. Looked up from germline, CDR1 is SGHTA and CDR2 is FQGNSA. In nucleotides, the CDR3 is TGTGCCAGCAGCGATAGGGGACTCTTACTCTACGAGCAGTACTTC. Translating gives CASSDRGLLLYEQYF. Together with reference TRBV7-2 and TRBJ2-7, the CDR3 gives the full variable domain: GAGVSQSPSNKVTEKGKDVELRCDPISGHTALYWYRQSLGQGLEFLIYFQGNSAPDKSGLPSDRFSAERTGGSVSTLTIQRTQQEDSAVYLCASSDRGLLLYEQYFGPGTRLTVT.

The chain employs TRBV7-2 and TRBJ2-3; D gene unclear. V was pared by 5 bases and J by 6 bases, with 9 bases between. The CDR3 runs 12 residues. Germline V CDR1 and CDR2: SGHTA, FQGNSA. This CDR3 reads CASSVPADTQYF. The CDR3 DNA reads TGTGCCAGCAGCGTGCCCGCGGATACGCAGTATTTT.

The count of this clone is one. This chain connects TRBV4-1 to TRBJ1-1; D gene ambiguous. The CDR3 length is 15 residues. In germline, CDR1 is MGHRA, CDR2 YSYEKL. V was pared by 0 bases and J by 1 base, with 9 bases between. The CDR3 is CASSQEAGRNTEAFF. CDR3 nucleotides: TGCGCCAGCAGCCAAGAGGCAGGTCGGAACACTGAAGCTTTCTTT.

This clone was seen a single time. The gene calls are TRBV4-3 and TRBJ2-7, with TRBD1 identical over 11 bases. Germline CDR1 reads LGHNA; CDR2 reads YSLEER. The CDR3 loop spans 15 amino acids. V gave up 4 bases and J gave up 2 bases; unmatched junction bases: 4. The CDR3 sequence: CASSPGQGATYEQYF. The CDR3 nucleotides are TGCGCCAGCAGCCCCGGACAGGGGGCCACCTACGAGCAGTACTTC.

V gene TRBV29-1 combines with J gene TRBJ2-3; 11 positions match TRBD2. V shed 4 bases, J shed 3 bases, and the junction held 3 bases outside the gene matches. The CDR3 covers 14 residues. Germline CDR1 and CDR2: SQVTM and ANQGSEA. The DNA for the CDR3 is TGCAGCGTTGTCCCTAGCGGGAGGACAGATACGCAGTATTTT. The encoded protein is CSVVPSGRTDTQYF.